This T cell receptor (beta chain) is from a study of shared clonotypes between healthy human individuals. General study points: When compared with the clonotypes that were shared by all four sorted-subset donors, the non-shared clonotypes turned out to have lower generation probabilities. The study sampled only blood, and tissue repertoires likely differ. Rarefaction gave evidence that sorted-subset sequencing remained incomplete despite large depth.

Profiled with immunoSEQ multiplex PCR; TCRdb holds only in-frame clones, not every one. Altogether over 850,000 clones are present, approximately 80% being singletons, with the ten largest covering 0.4% to 0.55%. Concerning this clone: Its antigen is not known.

The CDR3 contains 15 residues. The J segment lost 3 bases and the V segment lost 6 bases, leaving 5 bases of the junction unmatched. The germline V gene encodes CDR1 GTSNPN and CDR2 SVGIG (reference sequence). The sequence came from a man between 18 and 35 years old in good health. Some clones in this sample may be carry-over from other donors' samples. The genes are TRBV30 and TRBJ2-2, with 12 bases matching TRBD2. The specimen sequenced was memory CD4+ T cells from PBMCs. The subset was: CD45RA-negative fraction. The CDR3 region has the DNA TGTGCCTGCCGCCGACTAGCGGGGGACACCGGGGAGCTGTTTTTT. Protein: CACRRLAGDTGELFF.